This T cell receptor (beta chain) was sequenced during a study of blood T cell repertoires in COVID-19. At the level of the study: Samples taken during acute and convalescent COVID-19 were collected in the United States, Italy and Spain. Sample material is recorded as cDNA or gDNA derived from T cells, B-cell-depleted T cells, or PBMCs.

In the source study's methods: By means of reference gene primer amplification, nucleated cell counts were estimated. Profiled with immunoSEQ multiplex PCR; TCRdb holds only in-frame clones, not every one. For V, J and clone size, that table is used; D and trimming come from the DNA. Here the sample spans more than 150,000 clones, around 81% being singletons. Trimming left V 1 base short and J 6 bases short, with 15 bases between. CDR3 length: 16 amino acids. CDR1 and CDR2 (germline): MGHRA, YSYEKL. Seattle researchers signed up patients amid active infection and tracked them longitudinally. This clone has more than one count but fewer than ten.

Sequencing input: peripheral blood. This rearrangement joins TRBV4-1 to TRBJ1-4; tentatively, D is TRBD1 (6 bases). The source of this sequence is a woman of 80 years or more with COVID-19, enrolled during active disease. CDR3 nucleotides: TGCGCCAGCAGCCAAGCCTCAGGGGTCCGGTATGAAAAACTGTTTTTT. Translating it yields CASSQASGVRYEKLFF.